What follows are 26 T cell receptor beta chains derived from one specimen sequenced in a study of beta chain features in type 1 diabetes. Of the isolated RNA, all was reverse transcribed, and so the sequenced material was expressed TCRB transcripts. Clones were read by immunoSEQ multiplex PCR, and TCRdb kept only the in-frame ones, dropping some. The sample includes around 450,000 clones, about 10% seen only once; the top ten take less than 0.06%. Specimen: naive CD4+ T cells from blood. These TCRs come from a young woman in good health.

This clone has more than one count but fewer than ten. This chain connects TRBV4-3 to TRBJ2-6; D not certain. The CDR3 has 17 amino acids. Germline CDR1 LGHNA, CDR2 YSLEER. With 2 bases removed from V and 1 base from J, the gap between germline ends came to 12 bases. CDR3 DNA: TGCGCCAGCAGCCAAATGGGTCTAGGGTCTGGGGCCAACGTCCTGACTTTC. Translating it yields CASSQMGLGSGANVLTF.

The chain is built from TRBV27 and TRBJ1-6; D unclear. V shed 0 bases and J shed 7 bases, with 7 bases lying between them. CDR3 length equals 14 residues. CDR1 and CDR2 (germline): MNHEY, SMNVEV (reference sequence). CDR3 region: CASSLSGRNSPLHF. In DNA, the CDR3 is TGTGCCAGCAGTTTATCAGGGAGGAATTCACCCCTCCACTTT.

The J gene is TRBJ2-5, the V gene TRBV4-3; a weak D match, TRBD1 (6 bases). The V end lost 4 bases, the J end lost 2 bases, and 8 bases lay between the germline ends. The CDR3 has 13 amino acids. Germline V lookup: CDR1 LGHNA, CDR2 YSLEER. The CDR3 is CASSRQEQETQYF. CDR3 in DNA: TGCGCCAGCAGCCGACAGGAGCAAGAGACCCAGTACTTC.

J is TRBJ2-4 and V is TRBV9; 7 bases are shared with TRBD1. The ends lost 3 bases at V and 5 bases at J; junction bases unmatched: 8. From germline, CDR1 is SGDLS and CDR2 YYNGEE. This CDR3 is built from 15 residues. This chain's CDR3 is CASSANPGGQNIQYF. In DNA form, the CDR3 reads TGTGCCAGCAGCGCCAATCCAGGGGGACAAAACATTCAGTACTTC.

The chain carries TRBV18 and TRBJ2-7; 7 bases line up with TRBD1. CDR1 KGHSH and CDR2 LQKENI come from the germline V gene. This CDR3 region has 14 residues. J gave up 6 bases and V 2 bases, and 7 bases lay outside the gene matches. The CDR3 DNA sequence: TGTGCCAGCTCACCAGGGACAGAGGCCGGCGAGCAGTACGTC. Translated: CASSPGTEAGEQYV.

This clone appeared a few times. The chain joins TRBV7-2 to TRBJ2-5; TRBD2 aligns across 9 bases. Germline-derived CDR1 and CDR2 are SGHTA and FQGNSA. The CDR3 has 15 residues. The J segment lost 5 bases and the V segment lost 4 bases, leaving 8 bases of the junction unmatched. The CDR3 here is CASSSQRGESETQYF. Written as DNA, the CDR3 is TGTGCCAGCAGCTCCCAGCGGGGGGAGAGTGAGACCCAGTACTTC.

V usage is TRBV29-1 and J usage is TRBJ1-3, with TRBD1 identical over 8 bases. The CDR3 sequence is 15 residues long. V shed 4 bases, J shed 0 bases, and the junction held 5 bases outside the gene matches. The germline V gene encodes CDR1 SQVTM and CDR2 ANQGSEA. In DNA, the CDR3 is TGCAGCGTTGTGTCGGGACAGGCCTCTGGAAACACCATATATTTT. As protein: CSVVSGQASGNTIYF.

This clone was picked up a small number of times. V and J are TRBV7-2 and TRBJ1-2; D may be TRBD1 (5 bases). The CDR3 is 14 amino acids. V lost 1 base to trimming and J lost 3 bases, with 9 bases between them. Germline loops: CDR1 SGHTA, CDR2 FQGNSA. In DNA form, the CDR3 reads TGTGCCAGCAGCTTAGGCGAGGGACACTATGGCTACACCTTC. This codes for CASSLGEGHYGYTF. Variable domain in full (rest from reference TRBV7-2 and TRBJ1-2): GAGVSQSPSNKVTEKGKDVELRCDPISGHTALYWYRQSLGQGLEFLIYFQGNSAPDKSGLPSDRFSAERTGGSVSTLTIQRTQQEDSAVYLCASSLGEGHYGYTFGSGTRLTVV.

This clone showed up just a few times. The J gene is TRBJ2-1, the V gene TRBV29-1; D possibly corresponds to TRBD1 (6 bases). Trimming removed 6 bases from V and 7 bases from J, with 22 bases in between. The CDR3 length is 15 residues. CDR1 and CDR2 (germline): SQVTM, ANQGSEA. The CDR3 here is CSVEGDPGSLNEQFF. The CDR3 nucleotides are TGCAGCGTCGAGGGGGACCCGGGCAGCCTTAATGAGCAGTTCTTC.

The gene calls are TRBV7-6 and TRBJ1-1; D unresolved. Per germline, CDR1 SGHVS and CDR2 FNYEAQ. The CDR3 totals 16 residues. With 1 base removed from V and 0 bases from J, the gap between germline ends came to 12 bases. The CDR3 here is CASSLGPLALNTEAFF. As DNA, the CDR3 is TGTGCCAGCAGCTTAGGTCCGCTGGCACTGAACACTGAAGCTTTCTTT.

This clone turned up a few times. V is TRBV30 and J is TRBJ1-2; D is unclear. This CDR3 contains 15 residues. Between the trimmed V and J ends, which lost 5 bases and 5 bases, there was a span of 21 bases. Germline-derived CDR1 and CDR2 are GTSNPN and SVGIG (reference sequence). The CDR3 reads CAWDGRGISRYGYTF. The DNA for the CDR3 is TGTGCCTGGGACGGGCGAGGGATTTCTCGGTATGGCTACACCTTC.

This clone has only a few counts. The chain is built from TRBV13 and TRBJ2-3; D may be TRBD1 (6 bases). Trimming took 1 base from V and 9 from J, leaving 17 bases between them. The CDR3 sequence is 15 residues long. CDR1 is PRHDT, CDR2 FYEKMQ, per germline (reference sequence). CDR3 residues: CASSLEGQLHKTQYF. CDR3 in DNA: TGTGCCAGCAGCTTAGAAGGACAGCTACACAAGACGCAGTATTTT.

This chain joins TRBV4-2 and TRBJ2-1, with D unclear. This CDR3 contains 15 residues. Trimming stripped 1 base from V and 6 bases from J, with 13 bases between. CDR1 is LGHNA, CDR2 YNFKEQ, per germline. CDR3 coding DNA: TGTGCCAGCAGCCAAGGGGGTAAAGACGGCAATGAGCAGTTCTTC. The encoded protein is CASSQGGKDGNEQFF.

The gene calls are TRBV29-1 and TRBJ1-5, with D uncertain. The germline V gene has CDR1 SQVTM and CDR2 ANQGSEA. V was clipped by 4 bases and J by 1 base, with 8 bases between them. This CDR3 spans 13 amino acids. In DNA form, the CDR3 reads TGCAGCGTTGTGTGGGGAAGCAATCAGCCCCAGCATTTT. This codes for CSVVWGSNQPQHF.

The V gene is TRBV9, the J gene TRBJ1-6; a possible D gene is TRBD1 (6 bases). The germline V gene encodes CDR1 SGDLS and CDR2 YYNGEE. V lost 0 bases and J lost 9, with 13 bases in between. The CDR3 runs to 15 residues. The CDR3 DNA reads TGTGCCAGCAGCGTAGATGGGGGGCAGGTTTCACCCCTCCACTTT. Its protein product is CASSVDGGQVSPLHF.

This clone was seen a few times. The V gene is TRBV7-3, the J gene TRBJ2-4; D is ambiguous. V dropped 5 bases and J dropped 7 bases, with 12 bases sitting between them. Per germline, CDR1 SGHTA and CDR2 FQGTGA. The CDR3 covers 13 residues. The CDR3 sequence is CASSPTYSNIQYF. CDR3 DNA: TGTGCCAGCAGCCCTACCTACTCCAACATTCAGTACTTC.

J is TRBJ2-7 and V is TRBV19, with D hard to call. V gave up 2 bases and J gave up 2 bases, with 7 bases separating them. CDR3 size: 13 residues. Germline values: CDR1 LNHDA, CDR2 SQIVND (reference sequence). CDR3 coding DNA: TGTGCCAGTAGTATATCGGGTGCCTACGAGCAGTACTTC. It translates to CASSISGAYEQYF.

The sample holds a few counts of this clone. This sequence joins TRBV30 and TRBJ2-1, with 11 bases lining up with TRBD2. Losses at the gene ends were 3 bases for V and 1 base for J; bases not matched to a gene: 5. The V gene's germline CDR1 is GTSNPN and CDR2 SVGIG (reference sequence). This CDR3 has 16 residues. As DNA, the CDR3 is TGTGCCTGGAGGACGATAGCGGGAGGGTCCTACAATGAGCAGTTCTTC. Its translation: CAWRTIAGGSYNEQFF.

This clone was seen a few times. The V call is TRBV18, the J call TRBJ2-7, with D perhaps matching TRBD1 or TRBD2 (5 bases each). With 6 bases removed from V and 0 bases from J, the gap between germline ends came to 15 bases. This CDR3 is built from 15 residues. Germline CDR1 reads KGHSH; CDR2 reads LQKENI. The CDR3 loop is CASSSAGDLSYEQYV. CDR3 DNA sequence: TGTGCCAGCTCGTCCGCCGGGGACCTCTCCTACGAGCAGTACGTC.

This clone was seen a handful of times. The genes are TRBV14 and TRBJ1-3; D gene ambiguous. V lost 2 bases, J lost 8 bases, and 4 bases lay in between. Germline V gives CDR1 SGHDN, CDR2 FVKESK. CDR3 length equals 11 residues. For the CDR3, the DNA is TGTGCCAGCAGCCAAAGCGACACCATATATTTT. Residues: CASSQSDTIYF.

The DNA for the CDR3 is TGTGCCAGCAGCTTAGACGGGGATTCCTACGAGCAGTACTTC. Its protein product is CASSLDGDSYEQYF. This chain joins TRBV7-9 and TRBJ2-7; possibly TRBD2 for D (5 bases). The CDR3 contains 14 residues. Per germline, CDR1 SEHNR and CDR2 FQNEAQ (reference sequence). V lost 1 base to trimming and J lost 1 base, with 8 bases between them.

The gene calls are TRBV10-3 and TRBJ1-1; 7 positions match TRBD1. The CDR3 contains 15 residues. The germline V gene has CDR1 ENHRY and CDR2 SYGVKD. With 3 bases clipped from V and 3 bases from J, the junction kept 7 bases outside the gene matches. The CDR3 DNA reads TGTGCCATCAGTGACCCAGGGGGTAAGGACACTGAAGCTTTCTTT. Amino acid sequence: CAISDPGGKDTEAFF.

The chain recombines TRBV18 with TRBJ1-3, with unresolved D. CDR1 is KGHSH and CDR2 is LQKENI in the germline V gene. Trimming cost V 3 bases and J 4 bases, with 10 bases left between them. This CDR3 is 14 amino acids long. CDR3 DNA sequence: TGTGCCAGCTCACCGCAAGGAGAGGGAAACACCATATATTTT. Protein product: CASSPQGEGNTIYF. Full variable domain (rest looked up from reference TRBV18 and TRBJ1-3): NAGVMQNPRHLVRRRGQEARLRCSPMKGHSHVYWYRQLPEEGLKFMVYLQKENIIDESGMPKERFSAEFPKEGPSILRIQQVVRGDSAAYFCASSPQGEGNTIYFGEGSWLTVV.

This clone showed up just a few times. The rearrangement links TRBV30 to TRBJ2-5, with unresolved D. Between the trimmed V and J ends, which lost 3 bases and 7 bases, there was a span of 9 bases. CDR3 length equals 11 residues. CDR1 GTSNPN and CDR2 SVGIG come from the germline V gene (reference sequence). This chain's CDR3 is CAWSPSGTQYF. The CDR3 nucleotides are TGTGCCTGGAGCCCTTCAGGGACCCAGTACTTC.

V gene TRBV7-2 combines with J gene TRBJ2-1, with 9 bases identical to TRBD2. V trimming: 3 bases; J trimming: 9 bases; junction bases outside the gene matches: 12. This CDR3 is 16 amino acids long. Germline CDR1 SGHTA, CDR2 FQGNSA. The CDR3 here is CASSLLAGGLGGEQFF. For the CDR3, the DNA is TGTGCCAGCAGCTTGTTGGCGGGAGGGCTAGGAGGTGAGCAGTTCTTC.

The chain joins TRBV4-1 to TRBJ1-2; no reliable D call. The CDR3 consists of 13 residues. Germline assignment: CDR1 MGHRA and CDR2 YSYEKL. V gave up 5 bases and J gave up 3 bases, with 10 bases separating them. CDR3 loop: CASSSPRDYGYTF. The CDR3, as DNA: TGCGCCAGCAGCTCGCCCCGGGACTATGGCTACACCTTC.